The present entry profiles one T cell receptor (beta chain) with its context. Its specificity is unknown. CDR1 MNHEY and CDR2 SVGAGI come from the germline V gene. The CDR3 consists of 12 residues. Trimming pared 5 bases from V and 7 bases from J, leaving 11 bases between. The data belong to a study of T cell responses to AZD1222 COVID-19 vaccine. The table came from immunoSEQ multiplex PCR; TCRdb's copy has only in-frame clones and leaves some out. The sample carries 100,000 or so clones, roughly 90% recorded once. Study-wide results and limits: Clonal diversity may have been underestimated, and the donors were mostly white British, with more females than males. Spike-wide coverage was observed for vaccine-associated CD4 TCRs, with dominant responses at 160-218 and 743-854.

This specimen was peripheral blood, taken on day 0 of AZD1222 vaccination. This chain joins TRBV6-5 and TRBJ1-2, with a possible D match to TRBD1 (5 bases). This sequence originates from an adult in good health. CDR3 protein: CASSNQGFGYTF. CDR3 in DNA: TGTGCCAGCAGTAATCAGGGTTTTGGCTACACCTTC.